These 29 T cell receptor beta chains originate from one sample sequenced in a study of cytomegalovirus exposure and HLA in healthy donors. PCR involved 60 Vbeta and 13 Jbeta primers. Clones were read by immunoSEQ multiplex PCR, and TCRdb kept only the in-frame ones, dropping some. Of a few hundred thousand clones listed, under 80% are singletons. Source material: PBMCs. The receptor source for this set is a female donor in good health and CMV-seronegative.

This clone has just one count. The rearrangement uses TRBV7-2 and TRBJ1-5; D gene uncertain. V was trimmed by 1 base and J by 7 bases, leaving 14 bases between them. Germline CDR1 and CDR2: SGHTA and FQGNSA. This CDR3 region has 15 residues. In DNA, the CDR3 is TGTGCCAGCAGCTTAGAGAGGGCGAGTGCCCAGCCCCAGCATTTT. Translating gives CASSLERASAQPQHF. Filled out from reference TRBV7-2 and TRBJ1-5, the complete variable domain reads GAGVSQSPSNKVTEKGKDVELRCDPISGHTALYWYRQSLGQGLEFLIYFQGNSAPDKSGLPSDRFSAERTGGSVSTLTIQRTQQEDSAVYLCASSLERASAQPQHFGDGTRLSIL.

The DNA for the CDR3 is TGCGCCAGCAGCTTGGATGGGGGCCGGGATTCTTATGAAGCTTTCTTT. As protein: CASSLDGGRDSYEAFF. The chain joins TRBV5-1 to TRBJ1-1; possible D gene TRBD1, 6 bases. The CDR3 loop spans 16 amino acids. Trimming cost V 0 bases and J 7 bases, with 19 bases left between them. The germline gives CDR1 SGHRS, CDR2 YFSETQ.

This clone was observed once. CDR3 protein: CASSPGGQGLMNTEAFF. CDR3 in DNA: TGTGCCAGCTCACCGGGGGGACAGGGACTAATGAACACTGAAGCTTTCTTT. V gene TRBV18 combines with J gene TRBJ1-1; TRBD1 matches 9 bases. Germline values: CDR1 KGHSH, CDR2 LQKENI. The CDR3 length is 17 residues. V dropped 3 bases and J dropped 0; count of bases not matched to a gene: 8.

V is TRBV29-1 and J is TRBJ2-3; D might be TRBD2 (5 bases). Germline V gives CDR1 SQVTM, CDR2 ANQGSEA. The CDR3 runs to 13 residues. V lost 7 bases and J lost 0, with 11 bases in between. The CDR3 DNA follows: TGCAGCGGCGGACTGGGTAGCACAGATACGCAGTATTTT. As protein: CSGGLGSTDTQYF.

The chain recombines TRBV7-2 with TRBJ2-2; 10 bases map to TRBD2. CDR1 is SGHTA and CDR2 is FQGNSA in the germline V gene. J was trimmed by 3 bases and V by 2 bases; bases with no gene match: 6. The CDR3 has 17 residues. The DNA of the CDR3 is TGTGCCAGCAGCTTAAGAGCGGGGGGGGGATACACCGGGGAGCTGTTTTTT. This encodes CASSLRAGGGYTGELFF.

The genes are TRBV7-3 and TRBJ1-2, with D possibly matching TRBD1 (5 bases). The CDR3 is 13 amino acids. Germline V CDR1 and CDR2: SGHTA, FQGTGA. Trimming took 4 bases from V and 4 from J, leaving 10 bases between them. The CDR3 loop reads CASSSGHGYGYTF. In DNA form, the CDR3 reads TGTGCCAGCAGCTCCGGACACGGCTATGGCTACACCTTC.

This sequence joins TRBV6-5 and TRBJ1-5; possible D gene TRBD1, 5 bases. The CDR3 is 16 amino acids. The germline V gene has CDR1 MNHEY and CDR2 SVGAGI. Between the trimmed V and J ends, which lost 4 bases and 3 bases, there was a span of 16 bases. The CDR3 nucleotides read TGTGCCAGCAGTTGCCCCCGGGGGGGTACCAATCAGCCCCAGCATTTT. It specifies CASSCPRGGTNQPQHF.

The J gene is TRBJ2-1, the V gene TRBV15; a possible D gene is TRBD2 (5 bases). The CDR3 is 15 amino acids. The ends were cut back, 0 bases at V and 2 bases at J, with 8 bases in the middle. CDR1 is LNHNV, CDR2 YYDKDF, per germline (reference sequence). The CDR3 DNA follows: TGTGCCACCAGCAGAGAACTCGGGGCCTACAATGAGCAGTTCTTC. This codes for CATSRELGAYNEQFF.

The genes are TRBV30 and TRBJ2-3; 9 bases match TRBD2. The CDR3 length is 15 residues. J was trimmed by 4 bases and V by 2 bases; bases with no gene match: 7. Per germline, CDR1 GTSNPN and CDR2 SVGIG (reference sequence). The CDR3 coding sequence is TGTGCCTGGAGTCCAGGACTAGCGAACCCAGATACGCAGTATTTT. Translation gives CAWSPGLANPDTQYF.

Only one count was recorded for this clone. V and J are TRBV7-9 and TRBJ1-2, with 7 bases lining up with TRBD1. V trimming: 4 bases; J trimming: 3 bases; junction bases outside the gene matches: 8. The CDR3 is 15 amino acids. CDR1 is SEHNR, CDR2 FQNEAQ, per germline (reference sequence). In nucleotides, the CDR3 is TGTGCCAGCAGCTACCTAGCCGGACAGGACTATGGCTACACCTTC. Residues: CASSYLAGQDYGYTF.

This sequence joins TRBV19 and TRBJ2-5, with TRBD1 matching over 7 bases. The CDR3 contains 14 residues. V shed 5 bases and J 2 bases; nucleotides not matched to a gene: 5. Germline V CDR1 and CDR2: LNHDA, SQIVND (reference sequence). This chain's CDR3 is CASSLQGIQETQYF. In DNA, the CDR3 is TGTGCCAGTAGTCTACAGGGGATTCAAGAGACCCAGTACTTC.

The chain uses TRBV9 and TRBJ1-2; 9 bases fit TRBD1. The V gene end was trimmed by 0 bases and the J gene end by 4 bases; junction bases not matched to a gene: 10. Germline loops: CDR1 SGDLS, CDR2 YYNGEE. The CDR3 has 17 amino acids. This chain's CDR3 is CASSVVSVGTGSYGYTF. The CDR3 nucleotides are TGTGCCAGCAGCGTAGTGTCGGTGGGGACAGGGTCCTATGGCTACACCTTC.

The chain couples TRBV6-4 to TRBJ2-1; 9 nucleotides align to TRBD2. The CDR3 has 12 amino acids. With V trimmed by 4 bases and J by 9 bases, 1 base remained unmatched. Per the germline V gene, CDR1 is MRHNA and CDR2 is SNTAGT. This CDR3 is CASSGGRGEQFF. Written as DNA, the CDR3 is TGTGCCAGCAGTGGCGGGAGGGGTGAGCAGTTCTTC.

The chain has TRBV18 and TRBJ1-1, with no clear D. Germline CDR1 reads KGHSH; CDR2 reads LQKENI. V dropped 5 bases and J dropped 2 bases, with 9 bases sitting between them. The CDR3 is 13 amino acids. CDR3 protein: CASSGGLNTEAFF. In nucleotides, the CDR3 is TGTGCCAGCTCAGGTGGGCTTAACACTGAAGCTTTCTTT.

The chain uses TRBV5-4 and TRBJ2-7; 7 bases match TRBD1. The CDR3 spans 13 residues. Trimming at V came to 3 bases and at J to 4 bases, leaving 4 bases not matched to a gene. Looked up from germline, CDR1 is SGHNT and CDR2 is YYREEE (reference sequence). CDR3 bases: TGTGCCAGCAGCTCAACAGGGGCGTACGAGCAGTACTTC. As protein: CASSSTGAYEQYF.

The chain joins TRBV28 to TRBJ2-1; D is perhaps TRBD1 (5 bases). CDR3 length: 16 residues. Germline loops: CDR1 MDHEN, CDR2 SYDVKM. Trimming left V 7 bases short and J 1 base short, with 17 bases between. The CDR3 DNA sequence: TGTGCCAGCACCCAAGGGGCAGCTTGGTCCTACAATGAGCAGTTCTTC. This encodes CASTQGAAWSYNEQFF.

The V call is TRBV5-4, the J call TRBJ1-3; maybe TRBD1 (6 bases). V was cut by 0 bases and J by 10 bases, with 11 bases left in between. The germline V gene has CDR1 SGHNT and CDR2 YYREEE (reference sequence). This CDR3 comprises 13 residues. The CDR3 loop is CASSLAGVGTIYF. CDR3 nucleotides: TGTGCCAGCAGCTTGGCAGGGGTAGGGACCATATATTTT.

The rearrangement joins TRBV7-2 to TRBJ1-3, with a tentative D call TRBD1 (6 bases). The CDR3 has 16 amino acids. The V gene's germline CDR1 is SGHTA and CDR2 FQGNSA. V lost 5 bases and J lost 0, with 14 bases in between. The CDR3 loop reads CASSQRRTASGNTIYF. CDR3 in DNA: TGTGCCAGCAGCCAACGTCGGACAGCCTCTGGAAACACCATATATTTT.

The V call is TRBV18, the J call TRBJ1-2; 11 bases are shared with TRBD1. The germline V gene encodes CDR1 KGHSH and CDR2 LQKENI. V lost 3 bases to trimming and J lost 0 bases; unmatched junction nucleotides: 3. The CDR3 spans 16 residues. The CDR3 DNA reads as TGTGCCAGCTCACCGGGACAGGGGGACGCTAACTATGGCTACACCTTC. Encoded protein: CASSPGQGDANYGYTF.

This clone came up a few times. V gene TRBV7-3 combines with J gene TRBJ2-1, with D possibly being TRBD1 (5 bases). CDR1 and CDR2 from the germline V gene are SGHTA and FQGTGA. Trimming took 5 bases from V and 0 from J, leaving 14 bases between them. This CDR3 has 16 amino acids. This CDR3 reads CASSPDSLPSYNEQFF. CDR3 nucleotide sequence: TGTGCCAGCAGCCCCGACAGCCTCCCCTCCTACAATGAGCAGTTCTTC.

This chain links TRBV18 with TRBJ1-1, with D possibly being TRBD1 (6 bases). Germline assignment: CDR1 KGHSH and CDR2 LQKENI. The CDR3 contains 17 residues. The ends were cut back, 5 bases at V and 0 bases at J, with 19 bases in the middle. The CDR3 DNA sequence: TGTGCCAGCTCATCGCGACGGGGAGGGGACATGAACACTGAAGCTTTCTTT. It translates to CASSSRRGGDMNTEAFF.

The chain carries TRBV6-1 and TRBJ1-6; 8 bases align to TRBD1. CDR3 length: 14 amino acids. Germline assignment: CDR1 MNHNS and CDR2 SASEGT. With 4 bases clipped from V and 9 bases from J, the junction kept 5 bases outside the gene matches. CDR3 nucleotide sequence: TGTGCCAGCAGTGCGACAGGGGTCGGTTCACCCCTCCACTTT. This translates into CASSATGVGSPLHF.

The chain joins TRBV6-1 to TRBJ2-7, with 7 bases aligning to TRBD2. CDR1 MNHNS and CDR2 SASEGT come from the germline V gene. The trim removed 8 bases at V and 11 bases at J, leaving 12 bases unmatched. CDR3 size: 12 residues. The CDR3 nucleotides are TGTGCCAGCGTACCGTTACGGGGGAGGGAGTACTTC. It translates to CASVPLRGREYF.

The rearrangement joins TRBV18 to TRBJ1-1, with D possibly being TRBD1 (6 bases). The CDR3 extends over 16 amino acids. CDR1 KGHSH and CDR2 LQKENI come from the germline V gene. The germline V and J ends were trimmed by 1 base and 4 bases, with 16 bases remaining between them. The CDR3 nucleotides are TGTGCCAGCTCACCACGGGTGTTACAGGGATCCACTGAAGCTTTCTTT. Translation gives CASSPRVLQGSTEAFF.

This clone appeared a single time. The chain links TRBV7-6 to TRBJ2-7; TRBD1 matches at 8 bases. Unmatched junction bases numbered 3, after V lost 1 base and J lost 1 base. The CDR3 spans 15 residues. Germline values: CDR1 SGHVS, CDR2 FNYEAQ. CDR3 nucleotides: TGTGCCAGCAGCTTAGGACAGGGGAGTTCCTACGAGCAGTACTTC. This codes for CASSLGQGSSYEQYF. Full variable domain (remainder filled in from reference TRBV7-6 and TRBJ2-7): GAGVSQSPRYKVTKRGQDVALRCDPISGHVSLYWYRQALGQGPEFLTYFNYEAQQDKSGLPNDRFSAERPEGSISTLTIQRTEQRDSAMYRCASSLGQGSSYEQYFGPGTRLTVT.

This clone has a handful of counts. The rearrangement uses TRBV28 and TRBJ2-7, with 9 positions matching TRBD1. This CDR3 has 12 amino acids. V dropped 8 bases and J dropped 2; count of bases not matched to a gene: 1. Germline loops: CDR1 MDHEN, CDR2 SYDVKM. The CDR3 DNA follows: TGTGCCAGCGGGGACAGGGCCTACGAGCAGTACTTC. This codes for CASGDRAYEQYF.

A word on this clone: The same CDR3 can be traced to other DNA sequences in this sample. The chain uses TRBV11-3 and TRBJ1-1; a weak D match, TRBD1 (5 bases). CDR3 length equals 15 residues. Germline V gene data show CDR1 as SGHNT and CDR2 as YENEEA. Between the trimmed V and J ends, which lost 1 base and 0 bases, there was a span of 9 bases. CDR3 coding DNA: TGTGCCAGCAGCTTAGGGGGGGATATGAACACTGAAGCTTTCTTT. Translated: CASSLGGDMNTEAFF.

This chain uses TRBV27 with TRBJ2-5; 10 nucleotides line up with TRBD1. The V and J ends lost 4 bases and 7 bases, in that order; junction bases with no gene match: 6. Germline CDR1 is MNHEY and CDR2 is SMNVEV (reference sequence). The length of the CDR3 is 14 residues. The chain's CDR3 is CASSWGTGDVTQYF. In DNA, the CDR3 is TGTGCCAGCAGTTGGGGGACAGGGGACGTGACCCAGTACTTC.

CDR3 residues: CASSGRVDQPQHF. CDR3 nucleotide sequence: TGTGCCAGCAGTGGCAGGGTCGATCAGCCCCAGCATTTT. The V gene is TRBV2, the J gene TRBJ1-5, with D maybe TRBD1 (5 bases). The V gene lost 4 bases and the J gene lost 5 bases, with 9 bases spanning the gap. The CDR3 runs to 13 residues. CDR1 and CDR2 from the germline V gene are SNHLY and FYNNEI.